Below are 14 T cell receptor beta chains sequenced from a single sample in a study of shared T cell receptors in the human thymus. Here immunoSEQ multiplex PCR was the method, and the copy in TCRdb shows in-frame clones only, minus some. Seen here are about 540,000 clones, roughly 74% observed once, and the top ten hold around 0.013%. The same sample was also used in a study of human thymus T cells.

Source material: thymocytes. These receptors were taken from a boy under three years old with a congenital heart defect.

This clone occurred a few times. The rearrangement joins TRBV5-1 to TRBJ1-4; TRBD1 aligns across 8 bases. The CDR3 is 13 amino acids. Germline trimming cut 4 bases from V and 8 bases from J; bases unmatched to any gene: 4. CDR1 SGHRS and CDR2 YFSETQ come from the germline V gene. CDR3 sequence: CASSRTGIEKLFF. The CDR3 bases are TGCGCCAGCAGCCGGACAGGGATCGAAAAACTGTTTTTT.

V and J are TRBV27 and TRBJ2-2; 8 nucleotides agree with TRBD2. Per the germline V gene, CDR1 is MNHEY and CDR2 is SMNVEV (reference sequence). The V segment lost 1 base and the J segment 3 bases; nucleotides outside the gene matches: 19. The CDR3 is 21 residues long. This CDR3 reads CASSLWHLDKKREFHTGELFF. CDR3 bases: TGTGCCAGCAGTTTATGGCACCTGGATAAGAAGCGGGAGTTTCACACCGGGGAGCTGTTTTTT.

This sequence joins TRBV7-9 and TRBJ2-7, with 11 bases aligning to TRBD2. V shed 2 bases, J shed 0 bases, and the junction held 6 bases outside the gene matches. The CDR3 is made up of 17 amino acids. The germline CDR1 and CDR2 sequences are SEHNR and FQNEAQ (reference sequence). CDR3 DNA sequence: TGTGCCAGCAGCTTACCCCTAGCGGGAGGCGCCTCCTACGAGCAGTACTTC. It encodes CASSLPLAGGASYEQYF. The variable domain in full, completed from reference TRBV7-9 and TRBJ2-7, reads DTGVSQNPRHKITKRGQNVTFRCDPISEHNRLYWYRQTLGQGPEFLTYFQNEAQLEKSRLLSDRFSAERPKGSFSTLEIQRTEQGDSAMYLCASSLPLAGGASYEQYFGPGTRLTVT.

The genes are TRBV7-9 and TRBJ2-7; 8 nucleotides line up with TRBD1. Germline values: CDR1 SEHNR, CDR2 FQNEAQ (reference sequence). Trimming at V came to 2 bases and at J to 3 bases, leaving 6 bases not matched to a gene. This CDR3 contains 15 residues. CDR3 region: CASSLWQGANYEQYF. CDR3 sequence (DNA): TGTGCCAGCAGCTTATGGCAGGGGGCCAACTACGAGCAGTACTTC.

This chain uses TRBV11-2 with TRBJ2-3, with D perhaps matching TRBD1 (5 bases). Trimming stripped 0 bases from V and 3 bases from J, with 13 bases between. Germline CDR1 reads SGHAT; CDR2 reads FQNNGV. The CDR3 consists of 16 residues. The CDR3 here is CASSLENRPRTDTQYF. As DNA, the CDR3 is TGTGCCAGCAGCTTAGAAAACAGGCCCCGGACAGATACGCAGTATTTT. Combining the CDR3 with reference TRBV11-2 and TRBJ2-3 gives the whole variable domain EAGVAQSPRYKIIEKRQSVAFWCNPISGHATLYWYQQILGQGPKLLIQFQNNGVVDDSQLPKDRFSAERLKGVDSTLKIQPAKLEDSAVYLCASSLENRPRTDTQYFGPGTRLTVL.

The rearrangement links TRBV2 to TRBJ2-3, with D possibly matching TRBD2 (5 bases). Germline values: CDR1 SNHLY, CDR2 FYNNEI. The CDR3 runs 13 residues. V was clipped by 3 bases and J by 6 bases, with 10 bases between them. CDR3: CASSDPGEDTQYF. The CDR3 coding sequence is TGTGCCAGCAGTGATCCCGGGGAGGATACGCAGTATTTT.

The rearrangement joins TRBV7-6 to TRBJ2-7; 7 bases line up with TRBD1. V dropped 1 base and J dropped 3; count of bases not matched to a gene: 12. Germline loops: CDR1 SGHVS, CDR2 FNYEAQ. The CDR3 has 17 amino acids. The CDR3 is CASSLGRDREPLYEQYF. DNA of the CDR3: TGTGCCAGCAGCTTAGGGCGAGACAGGGAGCCCCTCTACGAGCAGTACTTC.

The chain is built from TRBV4-3 and TRBJ1-2, with TRBD1 identical over 11 bases. CDR3 length: 14 amino acids. After removal of 4 bases from V and 7 bases from J, the junction contained 5 bases not matched to a gene. Germline-derived CDR1 and CDR2 are LGHNA and YSLEER. The CDR3 nucleotides are TGCGCCAGCAGCCCGGACAGGGGGCGACGTGGCTACACCTTC. This codes for CASSPDRGRRGYTF.

This chain links TRBV2 with TRBJ2-7; TRBD2 aligns across 15 bases. V shed 6 bases and J 2 bases; nucleotides not matched to a gene: 8. Germline-derived CDR1 and CDR2 are SNHLY and FYNNEI. This CDR3 is built from 17 residues. The CDR3 coding sequence is TGTGCCAGCAGGCAGAGGACTAGCGGGAGGGTTACCTACGAGCAGTACTTC. Its translation: CASRQRTSGRVTYEQYF.

The chain carries TRBV14 and TRBJ1-4, with a weak D call TRBD1 (5 bases). V was pared by 4 bases and J by 6 bases, with 18 bases between. CDR3 length: 16 residues. Germline V gene lookup returns CDR1 SGHDN and CDR2 FVKESK. The CDR3 DNA reads as TGTGCCAGCAGCCTGTCCCGGGACTCTTTCTATGAAAAACTGTTTTTT. Its protein product is CASSLSRDSFYEKLFF.

V is TRBV4-3 and J is TRBJ2-7, with D perhaps TRBD1 (6 bases). The CDR3 extends over 13 amino acids. CDR1 and CDR2 (germline): LGHNA, YSLEER. V was cut by 3 bases and J by 5 bases, with 11 bases left in between. This CDR3 is CASSHHREDEQYF. The CDR3 nucleotides read TGCGCCAGCAGCCATCACAGGGAAGACGAGCAGTACTTC.

This clone was picked up a small number of times. This chain connects TRBV28 to TRBJ1-5, with 10 bases fitting TRBD1. CDR3 length: 14 residues. J gave up 4 bases and V 5 bases, and 2 bases lay outside the gene matches. CDR1 and CDR2 from the germline V gene are MDHEN and SYDVKM. CDR3 coding DNA: TGTGCCAGCAGTGGGACAGGGGAGAATCAGCCCCAGCATTTT. Translated: CASSGTGENQPQHF. The full variable domain, rest sourced from reference TRBV28 and TRBJ1-5, is DVKVTQSSRYLVKRTGEKVFLECVQDMDHENMFWYRQDPGLGLRLIYFSYDVKMKEKGDIPEGYSVSREKKERFSLILESASTNQTSMYLCASSGTGENQPQHFGDGTRLSIL.

This clone turned up a few times. J is TRBJ1-5 and V is TRBV6-1, with 8 positions matching TRBD1. The ends lost 8 bases at V and 7 bases at J; junction bases unmatched: 13. CDR3 size: 15 residues. Germline CDR1 and CDR2: MNHNS and SASEGT. The CDR3 DNA sequence: TGTGCCAGCCGCCCGGGTGACAGGGGCGGCCAGCCCCAGCATTTT. Its translation is CASRPGDRGGQPQHF.

V is TRBV5-5 and J is TRBJ2-7; D gene uncertain. Germline V gene data show CDR1 as SGHKS and CDR2 as YYEKEE (reference sequence). The CDR3 extends over 13 amino acids. The germline V and J ends were trimmed by 4 bases and 0 bases, with 8 bases remaining between them. CDR3 region: CASSGDISYEQYF. The DNA of the CDR3 is TGTGCCAGCAGCGGCGACATCTCCTACGAGCAGTACTTC. Full variable domain (outside the CDR3, taken from reference TRBV5-5 and TRBJ2-7): DAGVTQSPTHLIKTRGQQVTLRCSPISGHKSVSWYQQVLGQGPQFIFQYYEKEERGRGNFPDRFSARQFPNYSSELNVNALLLGDSALYLCASSGDISYEQYFGPGTRLTVT.